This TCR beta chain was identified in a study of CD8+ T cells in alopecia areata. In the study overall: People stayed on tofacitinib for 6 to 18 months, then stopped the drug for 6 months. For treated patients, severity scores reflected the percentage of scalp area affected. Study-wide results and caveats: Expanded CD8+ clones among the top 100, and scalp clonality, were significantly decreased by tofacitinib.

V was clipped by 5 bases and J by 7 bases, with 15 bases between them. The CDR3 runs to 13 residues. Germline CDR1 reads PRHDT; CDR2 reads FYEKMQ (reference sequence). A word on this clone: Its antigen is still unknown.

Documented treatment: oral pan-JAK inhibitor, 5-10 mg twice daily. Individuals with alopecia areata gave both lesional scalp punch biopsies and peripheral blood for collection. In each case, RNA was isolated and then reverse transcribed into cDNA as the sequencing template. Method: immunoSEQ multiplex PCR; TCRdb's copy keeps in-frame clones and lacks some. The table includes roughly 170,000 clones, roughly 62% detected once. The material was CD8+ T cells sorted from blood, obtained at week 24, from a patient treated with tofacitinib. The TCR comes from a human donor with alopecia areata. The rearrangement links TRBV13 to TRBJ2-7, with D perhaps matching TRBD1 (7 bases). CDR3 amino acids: CASSRRGAKEQYF. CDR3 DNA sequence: TGTGCCAGCAGCCGCAGGGGGGCGAAAGAGCAGTACTTC.